This T cell receptor (beta chain) was identified during a study of CXCR3-negative and CXCR3-positive naive CD8 T cells. The CDR3 is 14 amino acids. The germline V gene has CDR1 SQVTM and CDR2 ANQGSEA. Turning to this clonotype: The antigen remains unidentified.

Naive CD8+ T lymphocytes were specified as CD45RO-CCR7+CD27+CD95-. Study results and caveats: TRBV-TRBJ usage was similar across naive CXCR3 subsets but distinct in memory cells.

The TRB libraries of cDNA were built by UMI-labeled 5' RACE. TCRdb reprocessed the 5' RACE reads, with one entry per CDR3 protein and no DNA. Its clone listing holds about 8,300 distinct CDR3 sequences. The chain employs TRBV29-1 and TRBJ2-3; TCRdb proposes TRBD2, but this gene call is untestable without DNA. The sample consisted of naive CXCR3- CD8+ T cells from blood. Subset noted: CD45RO-CCR7+CD27+CD95- naive CD8+ T cells lacking CXCR3 (TNR3-). The origin of this receptor is a human donor in good health. Some clones in this sample may be carry-over from other donors' samples. The CDR3 loop reads CSVERFLRRDTQYF.